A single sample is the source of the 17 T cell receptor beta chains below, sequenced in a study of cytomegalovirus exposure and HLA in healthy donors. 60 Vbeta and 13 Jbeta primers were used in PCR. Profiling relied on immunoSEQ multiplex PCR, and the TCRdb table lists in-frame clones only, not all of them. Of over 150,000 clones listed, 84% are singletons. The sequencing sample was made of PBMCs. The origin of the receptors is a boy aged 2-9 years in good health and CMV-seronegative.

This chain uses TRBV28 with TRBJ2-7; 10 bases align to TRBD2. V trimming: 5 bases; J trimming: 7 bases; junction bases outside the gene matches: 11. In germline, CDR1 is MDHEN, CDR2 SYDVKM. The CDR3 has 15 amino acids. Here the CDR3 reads CASSPILAGLGEQYF. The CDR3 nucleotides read TGTGCCAGCAGTCCCATACTAGCGGGATTGGGTGAGCAGTACTTC.

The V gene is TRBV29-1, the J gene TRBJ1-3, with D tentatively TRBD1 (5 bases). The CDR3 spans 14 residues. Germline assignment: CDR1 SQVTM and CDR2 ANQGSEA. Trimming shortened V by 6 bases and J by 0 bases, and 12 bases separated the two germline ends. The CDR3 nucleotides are TGCAGCGTCGGGACGGAGGGCTCTGGAAACACCATATATTTT. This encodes CSVGTEGSGNTIYF.

The CDR3 protein is CASSPRNYGYTF. The CDR3 bases are TGTGCCAGCAGCCCACGGAACTATGGCTACACCTTC. The chain has TRBV5-6 and TRBJ1-2; D unclear. The CDR3 is 12 residues long. The germline V and J ends were trimmed by 4 bases and 2 bases, with 6 bases remaining between them. CDR1 is SGHDT, CDR2 YYEEEE, per germline.

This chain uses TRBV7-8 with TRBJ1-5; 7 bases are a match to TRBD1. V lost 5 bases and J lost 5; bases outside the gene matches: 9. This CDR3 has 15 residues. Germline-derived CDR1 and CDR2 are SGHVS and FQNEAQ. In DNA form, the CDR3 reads TGTGCCAGCAGCCCGGGACAGATGGGCGATCAGCCCCAGCATTTT. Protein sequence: CASSPGQMGDQPQHF.

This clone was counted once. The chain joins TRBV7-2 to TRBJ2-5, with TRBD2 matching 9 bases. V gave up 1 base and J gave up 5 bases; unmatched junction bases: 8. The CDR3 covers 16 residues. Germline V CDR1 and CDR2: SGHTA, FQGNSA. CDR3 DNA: TGTGCCAGCAGCTTAGGCTGGGCGGGAGGGCGGGAGACCCAGTACTTC. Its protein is CASSLGWAGGRETQYF.

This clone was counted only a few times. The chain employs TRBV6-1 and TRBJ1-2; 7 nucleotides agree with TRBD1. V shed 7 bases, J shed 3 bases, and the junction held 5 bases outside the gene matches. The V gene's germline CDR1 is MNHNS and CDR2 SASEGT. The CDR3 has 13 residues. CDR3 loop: CASILDRDYGYTF. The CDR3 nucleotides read TGTGCCAGCATTTTAGACAGGGACTATGGCTACACCTTC.

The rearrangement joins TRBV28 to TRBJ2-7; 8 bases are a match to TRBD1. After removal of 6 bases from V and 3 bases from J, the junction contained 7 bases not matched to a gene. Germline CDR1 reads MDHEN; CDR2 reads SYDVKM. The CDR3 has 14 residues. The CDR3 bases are TGTGCCAGCAGATTAGGGGGACAGGTCTACGAGCAGTACTTC. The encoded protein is CASRLGGQVYEQYF.

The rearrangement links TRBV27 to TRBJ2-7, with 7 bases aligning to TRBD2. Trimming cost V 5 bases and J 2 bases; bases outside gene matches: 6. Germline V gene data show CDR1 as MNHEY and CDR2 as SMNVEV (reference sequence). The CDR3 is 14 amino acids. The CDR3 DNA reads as TGTGCCAGCAGTCCCCTAGCGGATACCTACGAGCAGTACTTC. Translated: CASSPLADTYEQYF.

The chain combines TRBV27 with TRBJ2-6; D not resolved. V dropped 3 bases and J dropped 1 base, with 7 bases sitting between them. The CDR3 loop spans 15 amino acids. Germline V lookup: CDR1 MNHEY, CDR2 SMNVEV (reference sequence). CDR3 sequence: CASSFQVSGANVLTF. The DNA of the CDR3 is TGTGCCAGCAGTTTCCAGGTATCTGGGGCCAACGTCCTGACTTTC.

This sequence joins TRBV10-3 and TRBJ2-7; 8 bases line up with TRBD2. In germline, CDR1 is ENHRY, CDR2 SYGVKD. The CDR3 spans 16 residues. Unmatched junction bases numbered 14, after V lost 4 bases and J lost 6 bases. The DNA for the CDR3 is TGTGCCATCAGTGGAACCGGTGGGGCGGGAGGAGTCGAGCAGTACTTC. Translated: CAISGTGGAGGVEQYF.

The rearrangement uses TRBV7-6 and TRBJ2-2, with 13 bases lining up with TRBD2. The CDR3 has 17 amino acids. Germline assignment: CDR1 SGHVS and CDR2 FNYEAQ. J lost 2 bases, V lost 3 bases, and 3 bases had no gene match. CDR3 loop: CASSFGTSGTNTGELFF. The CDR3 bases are TGTGCCAGCAGCTTTGGGACTAGCGGGACTAACACCGGGGAGCTGTTTTTT.

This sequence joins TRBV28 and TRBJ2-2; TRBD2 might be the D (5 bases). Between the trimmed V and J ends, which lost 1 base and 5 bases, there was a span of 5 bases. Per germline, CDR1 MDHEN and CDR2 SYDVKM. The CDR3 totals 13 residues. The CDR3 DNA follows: TGTGCCAGCAGTTTATCGGGGACCGGGGAGCTGTTTTTT. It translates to CASSLSGTGELFF.

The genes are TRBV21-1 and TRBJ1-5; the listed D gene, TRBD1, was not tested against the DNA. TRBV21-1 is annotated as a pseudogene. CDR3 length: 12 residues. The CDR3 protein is CASTGHNQPQHF. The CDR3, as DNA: TGTGCCAGCACAGGGCACAATCAGCCCCAGCATTTT.

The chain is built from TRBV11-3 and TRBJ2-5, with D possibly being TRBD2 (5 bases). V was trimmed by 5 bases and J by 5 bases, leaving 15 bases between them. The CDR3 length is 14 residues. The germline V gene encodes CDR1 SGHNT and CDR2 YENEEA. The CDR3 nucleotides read TGTGCCAGCAGCGCCCGAGGGCCCCTCGAGACCCAGTACTTC. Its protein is CASSARGPLETQYF.

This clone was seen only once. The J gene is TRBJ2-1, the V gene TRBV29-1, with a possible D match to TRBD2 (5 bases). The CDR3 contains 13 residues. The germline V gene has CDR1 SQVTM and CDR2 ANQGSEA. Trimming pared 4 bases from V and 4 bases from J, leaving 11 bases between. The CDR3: CSVGPSGYNEQFF. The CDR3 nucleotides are TGCAGCGTTGGCCCTTCGGGATACAATGAGCAGTTCTTC.

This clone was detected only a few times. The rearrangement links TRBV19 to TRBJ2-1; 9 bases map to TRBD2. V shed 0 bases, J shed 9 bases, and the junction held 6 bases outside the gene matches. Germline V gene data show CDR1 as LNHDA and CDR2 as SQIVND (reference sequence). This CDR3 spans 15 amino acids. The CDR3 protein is CASSIEAGGPSEQFF. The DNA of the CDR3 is TGTGCCAGTAGTATAGAAGCGGGAGGCCCAAGTGAGCAGTTCTTC.

DNA for the CDR3: TGTGCCACCAGCTTGAGGGCCGGAGATACGCAGTATTTT. Protein: CATSLRAGDTQYF. The chain recombines TRBV15 with TRBJ2-3; D perhaps matches TRBD2 (5 bases). The germline V gene has CDR1 LNHNV and CDR2 YYDKDF (reference sequence). The V end was cut by 5 bases, the J end by 5 bases, with 11 bases between. The CDR3 is 13 amino acids.